These T cell receptor beta chains were read from a single sample in a study of T cell changes during pregnancy in multiple sclerosis. TCRdb's copy holds only in-frame clones and misses some; the assay was immunoSEQ multiplex PCR. The data show over 50,000 clones, around nine tenths seen once. The sequenced sample was peripheral blood from another person, used as feeder cells. These receptors were collected from a human donor whose cells served as feeder cells for cultures in a pregnancy study. CDR3s leave out the opening cysteine and the closing phenylalanine or tryptophan. The D gene is left open where the match is weak. Rows may omit the clone size; those that give it use once, few, many or a size class.

v_call,cdr3_length,d_call,clone_size,j_call,cdr3_aa
TRBV6-1,12,.,.,TRBJ1-5,ASRLDSSNQPQH
TRBV5-8,13,.,.,TRBJ1-1,ASSLYPGTNTEAF
TRBV4-3,14,.,.,TRBJ1-1,ASSQDRQQKNTEAF
TRBV18,12,TRBD1,once,TRBJ1-5,ASSPGTGHQPQH
TRBV7-2,14,.,.,TRBJ2-6,ASSSGSRSGANVLT
TRBV2,11,TRBD1,.,TRBJ1-2,ASRDSRQGVGT
TRBV30,16,.,.,TRBJ2-4,AWSLQGWKILAKNIQY
TRBV28,13,TRBD1,once,TRBJ1-5,ASSSGTGGGQPQH
TRBV19,13,TRBD2,few,TRBJ2-1,ASSIAPSGGNEQF
TRBV9,15,TRBD1,.,TRBJ2-3,ASSVSGQGDNGDTQY
TRBV4-3,11,.,.,TRBJ1-2,ASGQQAAGGYT
TRBV9,11,TRBD2,.,TRBJ2-1,ASSAAGFDEQF
TRBV13,16,TRBD2,.,TRBJ2-5,ASSLPVATSGRAETQY
TRBV5-4,11,.,.,TRBJ2-7,ASSLGFTYEQY
TRBV6-6,9,.,.,TRBJ1-2,ASRYSYGYT
TRBV18,15,TRBD1,once,TRBJ1-2,ASSPYRGQGAYYGYT
TRBV7-8,12,.,.,TRBJ1-5,ASSLAPLNQPQH
TRBV6-5,12,.,.,TRBJ2-7,ASSYGGAGYEQY
TRBV30,11,.,.,TRBJ2-1,AWNRQGGNEQF
TRBV6-6,14,.,.,TRBJ1-2,ASSRAPGQPSDGYT
TRBV9,13,TRBD1,.,TRBJ2-4,ASSVDPGGANIQY
TRBV19,13,.,.,TRBJ2-1,ASRSYGGHHNEQF
TRBV18,13,TRBD2,few,TRBJ2-1,ASSTTSGGAHEQF